The source of this T cell receptor (beta chain) is a study of blood T cell repertoires in COVID-19. This clone was detected a few times. Per the study methods: Amplification from reference gene primers served as the basis for estimated nucleated cell counts. The repertoire was sequenced with immunoSEQ multiplex PCR; TCRdb's copy has only in-frame clones and lacks some. That table supplies the V and J calls and clone size; D and trimming were determined from the DNA. The table lists 200,000 to 250,000 clones, about 82% of them singletons. The CDR3 is 15 residues long. V dropped 6 bases and J dropped 7; count of bases not matched to a gene: 10. Germline V gene data show CDR1 as SEHNR and CDR2 as FQNEAQ (reference sequence).

The sequenced sample consisted of peripheral blood. This receptor was obtained from a man at least 80 years old with acute or convalescent COVID-19. The chain carries TRBV7-9 and TRBJ1-4; 8 nucleotides agree with TRBD1. The CDR3 loop is CASRSPTGGAEKLFF. CDR3 DNA: TGTGCCAGCAGATCACCAACAGGGGGGGCTGAAAAACTGTTTTTT.